These 17 T cell receptor beta chains were all obtained from the same sample, sequenced in a study of T cells in Graves' hyperthyroidism and ophthalmopathy (dated by TCRdb to the late 2010s). The library was generated by multiplex PCR. Sequencing relied on an Illumina HiSeq 2000. The TCR beta CDR3 regions were amplified from the RNA transcripts. A first-round RT-PCR of the TCR CDR3 used the HTBI primer set with the Qiagen OneStep RT-PCR kit. TCRdb ran its own pipeline on the public reads, namely fastp trimming at Q25 and MiXCR clone calling, and kept in-frame beta chains. Each entry is one CDR3 protein sequence, shown with its most common DNA and genes. This sample holds 500,000 to 600,000 distinct CDR3 sequences; around 45% were observed only once. The biggest ten clones account for roughly 8.2% of the sample. Sequenced input: peripheral blood or thyroid tissue (not recorded which). The receptors here all came from a woman under 30 with Graves' hyperthyroidism.

The rearrangement uses TRBV10-3 and TRBJ1-3, with TRBD1 matching over 7 bases. The V segment lost 6 bases and the J segment 3 bases; nucleotides outside the gene matches: 11. The CDR3 runs to 16 residues. Germline lookup yields CDR1 ENHRY and CDR2 SYGVKD. This CDR3 reads CAIRGDTGEGGNTIYF. The CDR3 DNA follows: TGTGCCATCAGGGGGGATACAGGGGAAGGTGGAAACACCATATATTTT.

The V call is TRBV7-2, the J call TRBJ2-5; 10 bases match TRBD2. The CDR3 runs to 17 residues. V was pared by 0 bases and J by 5 bases, with 9 bases of the junction left unmatched. The germline CDR1 and CDR2 sequences are SGHTA and FQGNSA. DNA of the CDR3: TGTGCCAGCAGCTTAGCCCGGACAGGGACTAGCGTTGAGACCCAGTACTTC. This codes for CASSLARTGTSVETQYF.

The chain combines TRBV6-1 with TRBJ1-5, with TRBD1 matching over 7 bases. V dropped 5 bases and J dropped 5; count of bases not matched to a gene: 12. This CDR3 spans 16 amino acids. The germline V gene has CDR1 MNHNS and CDR2 SASEGT. The CDR3 region is CASSYSWTGPYQPQHF. As DNA, the CDR3 is TGTGCCAGCAGTTACTCCTGGACAGGACCGTATCAGCCCCAGCATTTT.

V usage is TRBV20-1 and J usage is TRBJ1-1; D gene uncertain. Trimming cost V 6 bases and J 1 base, with 15 bases left between them. CDR1 is DFQATT, CDR2 SNEGSKA, per germline (reference sequence). CDR3 size: 14 residues. Here the CDR3 reads CSASSYGQNTEAFF. The CDR3 nucleotides read TGCAGTGCCAGCAGTTACGGGCAGAACACTGAAGCTTTCTTT.

The CDR3 coding sequence is TGCAGCGTTGAAGATGGGCAGGGGGCTAGCACTGAAGCTTTCTTT. Translating gives CSVEDGQGASTEAFF. This rearrangement joins TRBV29-1 to TRBJ1-1, with 8 bases matching TRBD1. Losses at the gene ends were 0 bases for V and 4 bases for J; bases not matched to a gene: 7. CDR3 length: 15 residues. Germline V gene lookup returns CDR1 SQVTM and CDR2 ANQGSEA.

The chain has TRBV2 and TRBJ1-2; perhaps TRBD1 as D (5 bases). V was cut by 5 bases and J by 7 bases, with 17 bases left in between. This CDR3 has 14 amino acids. Germline loops: CDR1 SNHLY, CDR2 FYNNEI. The CDR3 region is CASSYASPRGGYTF. The CDR3 DNA follows: TGTGCCAGCAGTTACGCCAGCCCGAGGGGTGGCTACACCTTC. The full variable domain, completed using reference TRBV2 and TRBJ1-2, is EPEVTQTPSHQVTQMGQEVILRCVPISNHLYFYWYRQILGQKVEFLVSFYNNEISEKSEIFDDQFSVERPDGSNFTLKIRSTKLEDSAMYFCASSYASPRGGYTFGSGTRLTVV.

J is TRBJ1-4 and V is TRBV4-3; possible D gene TRBD1, 5 bases. Germline V gene data show CDR1 as LGHNA and CDR2 as YSLEER. V was clipped by 7 bases and J by 10 bases, with 10 bases between them. The CDR3 runs to 11 residues. The CDR3, as DNA: TGCGCCAGCAAAGGGGCAGGAAAACTGTTTTTT. It is translated as CASKGAGKLFF.

This chain connects TRBV9 to TRBJ2-7; 7 positions match TRBD1. The J call may be mistaken, given a closer DNA end match to TRBJ2-1. Per germline, CDR1 SGDLS and CDR2 YYNGEE. CDR3 length: 13 residues. The CDR3 sequence: CASSVTGYNEQFF. The CDR3 coding sequence is TGTGCCAGCAGCGTGACAGGGTACAATGAGCAGTTCTTC.

About this clonotype: A clone one base away is much larger, so this may be a read error. The rearrangement uses TRBV12-1 and TRBJ2-5; TRBD2, the table's D call, was not compared with the DNA. TRBV12-1 is a pseudogene locus. The CDR3 length is 14 residues. CDR3: CASSFAPRRQTQYF. The DNA for the CDR3 is TGTGCCAGCAGTTTTGCCCCTCGGCGGCAGACCCAGTACTTC.

This clonotype was detected only once. V is TRBV27 and J is TRBJ2-2; the match to TRBD1 covers 7 bases. Trimming at V came to 4 bases and at J to 0 bases, leaving 8 bases not matched to a gene. CDR3 size: 17 residues. Looked up from germline, CDR1 is MNHEY and CDR2 is SMNVEV (reference sequence). The CDR3 DNA reads as TGTGCCAGCAGTTCAAACGACAGGGTCTCGAACACCGGGGAGCTGTTTTTT. Amino acid sequence: CASSSNDRVSNTGELFF.

This clonotype was observed many times. The V and J genes are TRBV10-3 and TRBJ1-3; D not certain. The CDR3 runs 14 residues. Trimming pared 2 bases from V and 4 bases from J, leaving 9 bases between. The germline gives CDR1 ENHRY, CDR2 SYGVKD. The CDR3 sequence is CAISEEGRGNTIYF. The CDR3 coding sequence is TGTGCCATCAGTGAGGAGGGAAGGGGAAACACCATATATTTT.

The chain has TRBV9 and TRBJ2-5, with D perhaps TRBD2 (6 bases). The CDR3 covers 16 residues. CDR1 is SGDLS and CDR2 is YYNGEE in the germline V gene. V lost 3 bases, J lost 9 bases, and 24 bases lay in between. This CDR3 is CASSENASKVWEAQYF. DNA of the CDR3: TGTGCCAGCAGCGAGAACGCATCGAAGGTCTGGGAGGCCCAGTACTTC. The variable domain in full, completed from reference TRBV9 and TRBJ2-5, reads DSGVTQTPKHLITATGQRVTLRCSPRSGDLSVYWYQQSLDQGLQFLIQYYNGEERAKGNILERFSAQQFPDLHSELNLSSLELGDSALYFCASSENASKVWEAQYFGPGTRLLVL.

The rearrangement uses TRBV20-1 and TRBJ2-6; 10 bases are shared with TRBD1. J was trimmed by 0 bases and V by 6 bases; bases with no gene match: 8. The CDR3 contains 17 residues. Per the germline V gene, CDR1 is DFQATT and CDR2 is SNEGSKA (reference sequence). The CDR3 protein is CSATGTGAHSGANVLTF. CDR3 DNA: TGCAGTGCCACCGGGACAGGGGCCCACTCTGGGGCCAACGTCCTGACTTTC.

This clonotype occurred a few times. DNA for the CDR3: TGCAGTGCTAGCCCCCCTAGCGGGATAAACAATGAGCAGTTCTTC. Encoded protein: CSASPPSGINNEQFF. The chain is built from TRBV20-1 and TRBJ2-1; the match to TRBD2 covers 9 bases. V lost 3 bases to trimming and J lost 5 bases; unmatched junction nucleotides: 8. The CDR3 is 15 amino acids. Germline V CDR1 and CDR2: DFQATT, SNEGSKA (reference sequence).

The rearrangement uses TRBV24-1 and TRBJ2-3, with 7 bases identical to TRBD1. The germline gives CDR1 KGHDR, CDR2 SFDVKD. Trimming at V came to 6 bases and at J to 2 bases, leaving 10 bases not matched to a gene. The CDR3 covers 16 residues. CDR3 sequence: CATSSRGQSSTDTQYF. CDR3 coding DNA: TGTGCCACCAGTTCGAGGGGACAGAGTTCCACAGATACGCAGTATTTT.

The chain combines TRBV4-1 with TRBJ1-5; TRBD1 matches 10 bases. Per germline, CDR1 MGHRA and CDR2 YSYEKL. The CDR3 is 16 residues long. The V segment lost 1 base and the J segment 7 bases; nucleotides outside the gene matches: 7. As DNA, the CDR3 is TGCGCCAGCAGCCAAGGACAGGGGGCCTACGAGCAGCCCCAGCATTTT. This sequence encodes CASSQGQGAYEQPQHF.

CDR3 nucleotides: TGTGCCAGCAGATGGGCAGTCAATCAGCCCCAGCATTTT. Translating it yields CASRWAVNQPQHF. The chain joins TRBV2 to TRBJ1-5; D remains ambiguous. CDR3 length equals 13 residues. Deletions cut 6 bases from V and 3 bases from J, with 9 bases between. Per the germline V gene, CDR1 is SNHLY and CDR2 is FYNNEI.